The 6 T cell receptor beta chains given below trace back to one sample, sequenced in a study of cytomegalovirus exposure and HLA in healthy donors. PCR amplification relied on 60 Vbeta primers (plus 13 Jbeta primers). Repertoires were generated with immunoSEQ multiplex PCR, while TCRdb's copy carries only in-frame clones and drops some. The table lists 150,000 to 200,000 clones, over 70% of them singletons. The sample was PBMCs. Source of these receptors: a male donor in good health and CMV-seronegative.

The rearrangement links TRBV18 to TRBJ1-2; a weak D match, TRBD1 (6 bases). This CDR3 contains 15 residues. Trimming stripped 3 bases from V and 4 bases from J, with 15 bases between. Germline V gene lookup returns CDR1 KGHSH and CDR2 LQKENI. DNA of the CDR3: TGTGCCAGCTCACCTGCTGCGGGGGGGCCCTATGGCTACACCTTC. Encoded protein: CASSPAAGGPYGYTF.

This rearrangement joins TRBV6-1 to TRBJ2-5, with D perhaps TRBD2 (5 bases). Trimming cost V 3 bases and J 7 bases, with 9 bases left between them. Germline-derived CDR1 and CDR2 are MNHNS and SASEGT. This CDR3 has 12 amino acids. The CDR3 spells CASSDWERTQYF. Here the CDR3 DNA reads TGTGCCAGCAGTGATTGGGAGAGGACCCAGTACTTC.

The gene calls are TRBV7-2 and TRBJ2-4; tentatively, D is TRBD1 (6 bases). Germline V CDR1 and CDR2: SGHTA, FQGNSA. The CDR3 contains 14 residues. V gave up 4 bases and J gave up 1 base, with 8 bases separating them. The CDR3 reads CASSSQGAKNIQYF. In DNA, the CDR3 is TGTGCCAGCAGCTCCCAGGGGGCCAAAAACATTCAGTACTTC.

CDR3 sequence (DNA): TGTGCCAGCAGTCCCTGGGACAGGGTTGCGGTGGCCAACGTCCTGACTTTC. Amino acids: CASSPWDRVAVANVLTF. The chain recombines TRBV27 with TRBJ2-6, with 9 nucleotides matching TRBD1. The CDR3 has 17 amino acids. V lost 5 bases and J lost 6; bases outside the gene matches: 11. Per germline, CDR1 MNHEY and CDR2 SMNVEV (reference sequence).

In nucleotides, the CDR3 is TGTGCCAGCAGTTTCTCCAGGGTTGGTGAAGGAGATACGCAGTATTTT. The encoded protein is CASSFSRVGEGDTQYF. The V gene is TRBV6-6, the J gene TRBJ2-3; possible D gene TRBD1, 5 bases. The germline V gene has CDR1 MNHNY and CDR2 SVGAGI (reference sequence). Trimming took off 4 bases at V and 5 bases at J, with 19 bases between the two ends. CDR3 size: 16 residues.

The gene calls are TRBV30 and TRBJ1-3, with TRBD1 as a possible D gene (5 bases). Trimming pared 3 bases from V and 3 bases from J, leaving 9 bases between. The CDR3 is 13 residues long. CDR1 and CDR2 (germline): GTSNPN, SVGIG (reference sequence). CDR3 in amino acids: CAWRPGGGNTIYF. CDR3 DNA sequence: TGTGCCTGGAGGCCCGGGGGTGGAAACACCATATATTTT. Full variable domain (missing parts from reference TRBV30 and TRBJ1-3): SQTIHQWPATLVQPVGSPLSLECTVEGTSNPNLYWYRQAAGRGLQLLFYSVGIGQISSEVPQNLSASRPQDRQFILSSKKLLLSDSGFYLCAWRPGGGNTIYFGEGSWLTVV.